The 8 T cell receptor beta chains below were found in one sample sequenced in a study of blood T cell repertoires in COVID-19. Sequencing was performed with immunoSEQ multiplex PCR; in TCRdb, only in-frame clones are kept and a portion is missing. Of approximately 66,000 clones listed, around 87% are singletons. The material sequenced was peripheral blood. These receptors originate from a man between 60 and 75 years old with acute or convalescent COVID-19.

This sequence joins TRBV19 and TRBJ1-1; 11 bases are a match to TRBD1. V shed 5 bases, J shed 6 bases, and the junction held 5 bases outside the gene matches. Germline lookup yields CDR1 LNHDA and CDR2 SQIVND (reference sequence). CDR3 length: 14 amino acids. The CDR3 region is CASSPGTGGPEAFF. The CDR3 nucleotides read TGTGCCAGTAGTCCCGGGACAGGGGGGCCTGAAGCTTTCTTT.

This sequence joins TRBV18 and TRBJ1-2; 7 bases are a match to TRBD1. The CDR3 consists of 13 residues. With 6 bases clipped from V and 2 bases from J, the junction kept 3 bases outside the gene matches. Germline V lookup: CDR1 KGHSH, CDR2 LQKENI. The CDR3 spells CASSAGQNYGYTF. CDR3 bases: TGTGCCAGCTCGGCGGGACAGAACTATGGCTACACCTTC.

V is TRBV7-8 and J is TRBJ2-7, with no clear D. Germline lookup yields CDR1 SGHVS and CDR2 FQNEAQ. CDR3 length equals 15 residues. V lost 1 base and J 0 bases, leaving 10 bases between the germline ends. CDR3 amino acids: CASSLERIGSYEQYF. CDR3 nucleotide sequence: TGTGCCAGCAGCTTAGAGCGTATAGGCTCCTACGAGCAGTACTTC. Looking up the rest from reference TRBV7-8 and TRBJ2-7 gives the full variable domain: GAGVSQSPRYKVAKRGQDVALRCDPISGHVSLFWYQQALGQGPEFLTYFQNEAQLDKSGLPSDRFFAERPEGSVSTLKIQRTQQEDSAVYLCASSLERIGSYEQYFGPGTRLTVT.

CDR3 DNA sequence: TGTGCCAGCAGCTCACCCCCCGTGGCGGGGGGCCTGAGGGAGCAGTACTTC. Protein sequence: CASSSPPVAGGLREQYF. The chain combines TRBV27 with TRBJ2-7; 8 bases fit TRBD2. The CDR3 spans 17 residues. Germline CDR1 MNHEY, CDR2 SMNVEV (reference sequence). Trimming cost V 6 bases and J 7 bases; bases outside gene matches: 20.

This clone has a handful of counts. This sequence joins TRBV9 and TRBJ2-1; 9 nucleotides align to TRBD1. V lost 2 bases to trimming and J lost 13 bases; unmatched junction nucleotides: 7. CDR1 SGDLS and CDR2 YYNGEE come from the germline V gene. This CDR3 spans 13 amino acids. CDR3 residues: CASSVRTGDGQFF. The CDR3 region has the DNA TGTGCCAGCAGCGTCCGGACAGGGGACGGTCAGTTCTTC. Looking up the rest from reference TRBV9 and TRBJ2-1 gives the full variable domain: DSGVTQTPKHLITATGQRVTLRCSPRSGDLSVYWYQQSLDQGLQFLIQYYNGEERAKGNILERFSAQQFPDLHSELNLSSLELGDSALYFCASSVRTGDGQFFGPGTRLTVL.

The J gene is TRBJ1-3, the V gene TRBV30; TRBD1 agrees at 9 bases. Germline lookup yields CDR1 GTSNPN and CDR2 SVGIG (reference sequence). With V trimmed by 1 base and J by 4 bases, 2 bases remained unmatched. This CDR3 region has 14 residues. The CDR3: CAWSGQGGGNTIYF. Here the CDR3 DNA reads TGTGCCTGGAGTGGACAGGGGGGAGGAAACACCATATATTTT.

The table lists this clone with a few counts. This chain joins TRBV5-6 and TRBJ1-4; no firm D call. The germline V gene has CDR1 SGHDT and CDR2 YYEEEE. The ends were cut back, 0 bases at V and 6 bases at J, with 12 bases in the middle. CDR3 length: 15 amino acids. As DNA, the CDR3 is TGTGCCAGCAGCTTGGCGGACCGGCGGGATGAAAAACTGTTTTTT. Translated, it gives CASSLADRRDEKLFF.

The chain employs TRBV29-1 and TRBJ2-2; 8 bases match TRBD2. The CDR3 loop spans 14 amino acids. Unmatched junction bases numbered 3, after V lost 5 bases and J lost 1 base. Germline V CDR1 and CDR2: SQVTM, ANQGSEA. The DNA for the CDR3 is TGCAGCGTTATGCGGGGGGAGAACACCGGGGAGCTGTTTTTT. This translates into CSVMRGENTGELFF.